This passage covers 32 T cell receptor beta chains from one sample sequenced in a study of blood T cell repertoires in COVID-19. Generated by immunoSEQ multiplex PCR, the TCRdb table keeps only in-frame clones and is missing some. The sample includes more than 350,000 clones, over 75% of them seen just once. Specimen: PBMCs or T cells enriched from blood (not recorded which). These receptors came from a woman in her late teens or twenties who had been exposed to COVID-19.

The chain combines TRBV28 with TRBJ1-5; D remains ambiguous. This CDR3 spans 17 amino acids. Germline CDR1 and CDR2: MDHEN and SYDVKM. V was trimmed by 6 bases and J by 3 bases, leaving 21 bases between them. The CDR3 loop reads CASRPPYSTGINQPQHF. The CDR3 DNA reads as TGTGCCAGCAGACCCCCCTACTCGACGGGGATCAATCAGCCCCAGCATTTT.

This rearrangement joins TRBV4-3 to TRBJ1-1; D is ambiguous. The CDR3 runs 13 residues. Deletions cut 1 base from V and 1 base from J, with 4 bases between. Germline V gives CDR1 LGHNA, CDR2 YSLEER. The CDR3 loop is CASSQVGNTEAFF. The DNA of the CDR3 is TGCGCCAGCAGCCAAGTCGGGAACACTGAAGCTTTCTTT.

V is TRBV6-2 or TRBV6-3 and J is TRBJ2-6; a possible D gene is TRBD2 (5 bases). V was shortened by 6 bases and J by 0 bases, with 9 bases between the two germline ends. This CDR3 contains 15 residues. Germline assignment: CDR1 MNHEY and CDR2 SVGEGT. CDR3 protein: CASSRRDSGANVLTF. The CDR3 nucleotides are TGTGCCAGCAGCCGCCGGGACTCTGGGGCCAACGTCCTGACTTTC.

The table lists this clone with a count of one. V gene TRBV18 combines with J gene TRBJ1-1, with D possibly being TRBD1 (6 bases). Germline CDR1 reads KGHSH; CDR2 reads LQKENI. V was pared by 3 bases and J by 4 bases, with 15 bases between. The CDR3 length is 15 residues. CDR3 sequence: CASSPGRWGLTEAFF. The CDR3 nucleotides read TGTGCCAGCTCACCCGGACGTTGGGGGCTCACTGAAGCTTTCTTT. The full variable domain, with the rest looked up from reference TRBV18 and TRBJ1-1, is NAGVMQNPRHLVRRRGQEARLRCSPMKGHSHVYWYRQLPEEGLKFMVYLQKENIIDESGMPKERFSAEFPKEGPSILRIQQVVRGDSAAYFCASSPGRWGLTEAFFGQGTRLTVV.

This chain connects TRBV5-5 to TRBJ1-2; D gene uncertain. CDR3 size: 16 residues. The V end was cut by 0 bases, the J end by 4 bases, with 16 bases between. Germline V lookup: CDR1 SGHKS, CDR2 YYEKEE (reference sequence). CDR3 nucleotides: TGTGCCAGCAGCTTGGGTTCCCCCAGAGGGCTCTATGGCTACACCTTC. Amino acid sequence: CASSLGSPRGLYGYTF.

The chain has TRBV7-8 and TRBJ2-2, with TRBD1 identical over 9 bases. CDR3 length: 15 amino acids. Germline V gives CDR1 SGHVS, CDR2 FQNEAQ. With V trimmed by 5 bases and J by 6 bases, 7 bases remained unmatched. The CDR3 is CASSRTGQGSGELFF. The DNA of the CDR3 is TGTGCCAGCAGCCGTACAGGACAGGGGTCCGGGGAGCTGTTTTTT.

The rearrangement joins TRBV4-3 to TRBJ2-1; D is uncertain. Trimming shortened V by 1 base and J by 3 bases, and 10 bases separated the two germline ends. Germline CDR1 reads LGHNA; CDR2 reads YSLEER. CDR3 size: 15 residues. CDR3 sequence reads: CASSQGGAGYNEQFF. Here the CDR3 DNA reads TGCGCCAGCAGCCAAGGAGGCGCTGGCTACAATGAGCAGTTCTTC.

This CDR3 reads CASSAPMGGRETQYF. The CDR3 DNA sequence: TGTGCCAGCAGTGCCCCCATGGGGGGTAGGGAGACCCAGTACTTC. The J gene is TRBJ2-5, the V gene TRBV2, with D tentatively TRBD2 (6 bases). Trimming took off 4 bases at V and 5 bases at J, with 17 bases between the two ends. The germline gives CDR1 SNHLY, CDR2 FYNNEI. This CDR3 has 15 residues.

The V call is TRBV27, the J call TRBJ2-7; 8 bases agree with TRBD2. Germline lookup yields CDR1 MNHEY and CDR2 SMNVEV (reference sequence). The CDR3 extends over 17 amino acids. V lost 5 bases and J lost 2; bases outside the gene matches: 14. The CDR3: CASSPQIGGGRAYEQYF. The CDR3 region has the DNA TGTGCCAGCAGTCCACAAATCGGGGGGGGACGCGCCTACGAGCAGTACTTC.

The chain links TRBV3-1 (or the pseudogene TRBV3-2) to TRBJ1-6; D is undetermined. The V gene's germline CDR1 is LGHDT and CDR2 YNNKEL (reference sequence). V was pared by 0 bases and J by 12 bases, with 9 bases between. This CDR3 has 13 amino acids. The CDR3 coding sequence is TGTGCCAGCAGCCAAGATATTTGGCTACCCCTCCACTTT. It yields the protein CASSQDIWLPLHF.

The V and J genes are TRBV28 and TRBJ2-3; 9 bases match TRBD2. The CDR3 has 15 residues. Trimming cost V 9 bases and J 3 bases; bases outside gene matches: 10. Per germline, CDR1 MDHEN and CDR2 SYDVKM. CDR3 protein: CASLGLAGRTDTQYF. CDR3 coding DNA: TGTGCCAGTCTGGGGCTAGCGGGAAGGACAGATACGCAGTATTTT.

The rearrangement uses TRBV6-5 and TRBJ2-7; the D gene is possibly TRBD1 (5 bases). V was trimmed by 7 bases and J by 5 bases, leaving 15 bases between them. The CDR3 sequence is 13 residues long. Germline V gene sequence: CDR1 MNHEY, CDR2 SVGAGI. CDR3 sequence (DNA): TGTGCCAGCACTCACCCCGACAGAAACGAGCAGTACTTC. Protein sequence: CASTHPDRNEQYF.

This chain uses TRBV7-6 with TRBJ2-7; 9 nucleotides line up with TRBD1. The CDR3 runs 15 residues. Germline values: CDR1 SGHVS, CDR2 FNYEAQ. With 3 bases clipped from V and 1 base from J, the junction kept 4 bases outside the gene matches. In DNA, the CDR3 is TGTGCCAGCAGCTTCGGACAGGGGACTTCCTACGAGCAGTACTTC. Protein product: CASSFGQGTSYEQYF.

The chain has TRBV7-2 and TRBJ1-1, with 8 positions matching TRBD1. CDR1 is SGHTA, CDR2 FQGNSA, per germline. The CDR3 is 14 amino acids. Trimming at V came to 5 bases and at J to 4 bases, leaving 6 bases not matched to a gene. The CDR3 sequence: CASSPTGGVTEAFF. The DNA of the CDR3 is TGTGCCAGCAGCCCTACAGGGGGGGTCACTGAAGCTTTCTTT.

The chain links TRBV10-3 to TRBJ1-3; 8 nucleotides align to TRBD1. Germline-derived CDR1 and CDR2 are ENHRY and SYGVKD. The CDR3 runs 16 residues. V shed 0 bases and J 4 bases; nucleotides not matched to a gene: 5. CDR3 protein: CAISESGQGPGNTIYF. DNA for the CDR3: TGTGCCATCAGTGAGTCCGGACAGGGCCCCGGAAACACCATATATTTT.

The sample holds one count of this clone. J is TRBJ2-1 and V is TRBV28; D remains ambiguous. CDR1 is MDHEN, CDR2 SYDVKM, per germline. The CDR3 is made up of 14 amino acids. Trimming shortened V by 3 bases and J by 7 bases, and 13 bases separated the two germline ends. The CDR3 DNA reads TGTGCCAGCAGTTTCCCACCGGTATCTAATGAGCAGTTCTTC. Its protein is CASSFPPVSNEQFF.

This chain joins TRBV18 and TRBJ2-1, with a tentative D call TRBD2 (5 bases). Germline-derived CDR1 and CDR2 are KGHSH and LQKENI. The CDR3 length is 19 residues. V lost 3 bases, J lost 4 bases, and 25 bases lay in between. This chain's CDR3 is CASSPRRTAVAGSYNEQFF. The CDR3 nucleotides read TGTGCCAGCTCACCGCGGAGGACGGCCGTAGCTGGTTCGTACAATGAGCAGTTCTTC.

The CDR3 DNA is TGTGCCAGCAGGGACAGGGGCTACGTCACTGAAGCTTTCTTT. Its translation is CASRDRGYVTEAFF. The chain employs TRBV25-1 and TRBJ1-1, with 9 bases aligning to TRBD1. Germline V gives CDR1 MGHDK, CDR2 SYGVNS. CDR3 size: 14 residues. The trim removed 6 bases at V and 4 bases at J, leaving 6 bases unmatched.

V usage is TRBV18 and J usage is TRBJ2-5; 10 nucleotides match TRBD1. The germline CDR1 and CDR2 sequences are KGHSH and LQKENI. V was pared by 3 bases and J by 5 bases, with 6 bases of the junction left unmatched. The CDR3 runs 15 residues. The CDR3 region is CASSPRDRGWETQYF. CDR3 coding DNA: TGTGCCAGCTCACCGAGGGACAGGGGCTGGGAGACCCAGTACTTC.

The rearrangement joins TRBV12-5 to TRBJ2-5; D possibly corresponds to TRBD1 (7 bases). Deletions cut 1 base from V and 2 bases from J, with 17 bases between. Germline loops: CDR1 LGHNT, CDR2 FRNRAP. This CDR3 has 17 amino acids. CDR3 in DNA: TGTGCTAGTGGTTTGGACCCCCGCCAGGGGGGTCAAGAGACCCAGTACTTC. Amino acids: CASGLDPRQGGQETQYF.

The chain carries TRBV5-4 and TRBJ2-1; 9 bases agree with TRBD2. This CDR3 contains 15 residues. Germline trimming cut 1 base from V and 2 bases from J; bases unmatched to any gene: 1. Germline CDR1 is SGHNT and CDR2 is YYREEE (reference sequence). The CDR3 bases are TGTGCCAGCAGCTTGAGCGGGGGGACCTACAATGAGCAGTTCTTC. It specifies CASSLSGGTYNEQFF.

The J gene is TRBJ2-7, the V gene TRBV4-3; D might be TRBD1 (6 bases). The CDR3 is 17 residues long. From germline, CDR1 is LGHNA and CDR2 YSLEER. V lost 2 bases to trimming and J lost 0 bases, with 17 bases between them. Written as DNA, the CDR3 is TGCGCCAGCAGCCAACAGGGGTATCCCTCGAGCTCCTACGAGCAGTACTTC. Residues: CASSQQGYPSSSYEQYF.

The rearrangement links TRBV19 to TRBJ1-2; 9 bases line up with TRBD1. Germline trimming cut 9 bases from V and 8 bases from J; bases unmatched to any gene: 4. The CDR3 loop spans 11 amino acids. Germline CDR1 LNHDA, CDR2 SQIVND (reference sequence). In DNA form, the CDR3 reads TGTGCCAGCTGGGACAGGGAAGGCTACACCTTC. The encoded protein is CASWDREGYTF.

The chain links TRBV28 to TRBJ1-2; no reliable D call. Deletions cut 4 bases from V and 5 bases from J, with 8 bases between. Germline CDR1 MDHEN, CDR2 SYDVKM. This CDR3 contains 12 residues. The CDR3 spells CASSSGIYGYTF. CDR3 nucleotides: TGTGCCAGCAGTTCGGGAATTTATGGCTACACCTTC.

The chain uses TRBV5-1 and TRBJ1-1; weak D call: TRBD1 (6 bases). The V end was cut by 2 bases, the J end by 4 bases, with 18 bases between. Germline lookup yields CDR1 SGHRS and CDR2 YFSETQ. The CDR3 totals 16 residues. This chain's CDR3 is CASSFAPGGLGTEAFF. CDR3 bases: TGCGCCAGCAGCTTTGCCCCGGGGGGGCTGGGCACTGAAGCTTTCTTT.

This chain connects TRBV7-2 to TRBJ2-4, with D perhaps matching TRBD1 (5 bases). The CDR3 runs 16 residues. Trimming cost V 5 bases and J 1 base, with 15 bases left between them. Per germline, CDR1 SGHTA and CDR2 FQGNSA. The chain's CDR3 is CASSGTGTFAKNIQYF. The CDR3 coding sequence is TGTGCCAGCAGCGGTACAGGTACCTTCGCCAAAAACATTCAGTACTTC.

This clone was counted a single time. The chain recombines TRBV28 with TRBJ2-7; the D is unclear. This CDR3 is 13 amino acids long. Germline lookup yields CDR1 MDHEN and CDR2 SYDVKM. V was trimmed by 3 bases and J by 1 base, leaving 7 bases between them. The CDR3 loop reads CASSFPGSYEQYF. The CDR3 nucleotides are TGTGCCAGCAGTTTTCCCGGGTCCTACGAGCAGTACTTC.

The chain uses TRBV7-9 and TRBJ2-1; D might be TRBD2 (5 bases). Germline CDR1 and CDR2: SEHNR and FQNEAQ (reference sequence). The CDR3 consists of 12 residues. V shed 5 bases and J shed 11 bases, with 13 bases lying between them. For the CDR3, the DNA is TGTGCCAGCAGCCGGACGGACTTCAAGCAGTTCTTC. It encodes CASSRTDFKQFF.

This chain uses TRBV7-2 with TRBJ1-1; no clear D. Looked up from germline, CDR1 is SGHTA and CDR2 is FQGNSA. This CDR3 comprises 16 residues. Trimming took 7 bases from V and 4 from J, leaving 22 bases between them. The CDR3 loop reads CASKPPPAGTATEAFF. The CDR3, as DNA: TGTGCCAGCAAACCCCCCCCCGCGGGCACAGCCACTGAAGCTTTCTTT.

CDR3 loop: CASSPGRVNTEAFF. CDR3 sequence (DNA): TGTGCCAGCTCACCGGGCAGGGTGAACACTGAAGCTTTCTTT. The rearrangement links TRBV18 to TRBJ1-1; TRBD1 is a possible D gene (5 bases). Deletions cut 3 bases from V and 0 bases from J, with 8 bases between. The CDR3 spans 14 residues. CDR1 and CDR2 from the germline V gene are KGHSH and LQKENI.

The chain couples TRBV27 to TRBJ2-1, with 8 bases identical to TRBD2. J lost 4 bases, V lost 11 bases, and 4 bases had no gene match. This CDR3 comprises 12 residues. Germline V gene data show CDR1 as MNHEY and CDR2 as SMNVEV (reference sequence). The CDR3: CAREGRYNEQFF. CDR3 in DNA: TGTGCCCGGGAGGGTCGGTACAATGAGCAGTTCTTC.

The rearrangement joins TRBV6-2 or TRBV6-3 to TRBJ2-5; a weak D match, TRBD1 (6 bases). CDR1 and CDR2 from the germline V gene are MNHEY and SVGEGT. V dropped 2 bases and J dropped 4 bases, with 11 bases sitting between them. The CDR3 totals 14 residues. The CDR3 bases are TGTGCCAGCAGTTACACAGGGCCGCGAGAGACCCAGTACTTC. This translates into CASSYTGPRETQYF.